The text below deals with one T cell receptor (beta chain). This sample was taken from a study of control samples from healthy donors and cancer patients. Clones were read by immunoSEQ multiplex PCR, and TCRdb kept only the in-frame ones, dropping some. Found here are approximately 70,000 clones, about 87% of them singletons; the top ten hold approximately 30%. The length of the CDR3 is 16 residues. V lost 4 bases and J lost 4, with 17 bases in between. Germline CDR1 is SGHRS and CDR2 is YFSETQ. This receptor was taken from a man in his fifties in good health. Material: blood. The rearrangement joins TRBV5-1 to TRBJ2-2; a weak D match, TRBD2 (7 bases). CDR3 sequence reads: CASSILQGGGTGELFF. As DNA, the CDR3 is TGCGCCAGCAGCATATTACAGGGAGGGGGCACCGGGGAGCTGTTTTTT.